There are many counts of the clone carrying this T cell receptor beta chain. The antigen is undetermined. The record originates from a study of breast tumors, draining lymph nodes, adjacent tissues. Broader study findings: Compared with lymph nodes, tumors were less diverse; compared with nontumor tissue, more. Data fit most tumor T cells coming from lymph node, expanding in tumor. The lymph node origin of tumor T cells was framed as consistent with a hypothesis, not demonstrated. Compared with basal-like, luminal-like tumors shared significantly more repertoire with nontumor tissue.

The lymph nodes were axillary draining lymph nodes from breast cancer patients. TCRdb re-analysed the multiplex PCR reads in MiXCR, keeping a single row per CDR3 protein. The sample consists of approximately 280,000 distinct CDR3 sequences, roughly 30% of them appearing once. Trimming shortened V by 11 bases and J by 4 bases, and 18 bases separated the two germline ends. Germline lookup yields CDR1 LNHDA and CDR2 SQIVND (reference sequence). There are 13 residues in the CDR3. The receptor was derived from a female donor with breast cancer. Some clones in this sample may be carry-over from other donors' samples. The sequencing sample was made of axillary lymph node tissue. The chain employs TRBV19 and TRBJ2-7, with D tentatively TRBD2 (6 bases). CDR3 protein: CASTGVPGYEQYF. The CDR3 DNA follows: TGTGCCTCGACGGGGGTTCCGGGTTACGAGCAGTACTTC.